This T cell receptor beta chain was profiled in a study of blood T cell repertoires in COVID-19. About the study: The study drew acute and convalescent COVID-19 samples from the United States, Italy and Spain. PBMCs, B-cell-depleted T cells, or T cells provided the cDNA or gDNA that made up the material.

Authors' analysis steps: Estimates of nucleated cell counts were drawn from the amplification of reference gene primers. Sequencing was performed with immunoSEQ multiplex PCR; in TCRdb, only in-frame clones are kept and a portion is missing. V, J and clone size derive from that table, while D and trimming were established from the DNA sequence. The table includes some 120,000 clones, roughly 86% detected once. This clonotype was sampled from a woman aged 50 to 60 who had recovered from COVID-19. Sample: peripheral blood.

CDR3 residues: CASSSSFSYNEQFF. DNA for the CDR3: TGTGCCAGCAGTTCCTCGTTCTCCTACAATGAGCAGTTCTTC. The V call is TRBV7-9, the J call TRBJ2-1; no definite D call. V dropped 6 bases and J dropped 0 bases, with 9 bases sitting between them. The CDR3 is 14 residues long. Germline values: CDR1 SEHNR, CDR2 FQNEAQ (reference sequence).